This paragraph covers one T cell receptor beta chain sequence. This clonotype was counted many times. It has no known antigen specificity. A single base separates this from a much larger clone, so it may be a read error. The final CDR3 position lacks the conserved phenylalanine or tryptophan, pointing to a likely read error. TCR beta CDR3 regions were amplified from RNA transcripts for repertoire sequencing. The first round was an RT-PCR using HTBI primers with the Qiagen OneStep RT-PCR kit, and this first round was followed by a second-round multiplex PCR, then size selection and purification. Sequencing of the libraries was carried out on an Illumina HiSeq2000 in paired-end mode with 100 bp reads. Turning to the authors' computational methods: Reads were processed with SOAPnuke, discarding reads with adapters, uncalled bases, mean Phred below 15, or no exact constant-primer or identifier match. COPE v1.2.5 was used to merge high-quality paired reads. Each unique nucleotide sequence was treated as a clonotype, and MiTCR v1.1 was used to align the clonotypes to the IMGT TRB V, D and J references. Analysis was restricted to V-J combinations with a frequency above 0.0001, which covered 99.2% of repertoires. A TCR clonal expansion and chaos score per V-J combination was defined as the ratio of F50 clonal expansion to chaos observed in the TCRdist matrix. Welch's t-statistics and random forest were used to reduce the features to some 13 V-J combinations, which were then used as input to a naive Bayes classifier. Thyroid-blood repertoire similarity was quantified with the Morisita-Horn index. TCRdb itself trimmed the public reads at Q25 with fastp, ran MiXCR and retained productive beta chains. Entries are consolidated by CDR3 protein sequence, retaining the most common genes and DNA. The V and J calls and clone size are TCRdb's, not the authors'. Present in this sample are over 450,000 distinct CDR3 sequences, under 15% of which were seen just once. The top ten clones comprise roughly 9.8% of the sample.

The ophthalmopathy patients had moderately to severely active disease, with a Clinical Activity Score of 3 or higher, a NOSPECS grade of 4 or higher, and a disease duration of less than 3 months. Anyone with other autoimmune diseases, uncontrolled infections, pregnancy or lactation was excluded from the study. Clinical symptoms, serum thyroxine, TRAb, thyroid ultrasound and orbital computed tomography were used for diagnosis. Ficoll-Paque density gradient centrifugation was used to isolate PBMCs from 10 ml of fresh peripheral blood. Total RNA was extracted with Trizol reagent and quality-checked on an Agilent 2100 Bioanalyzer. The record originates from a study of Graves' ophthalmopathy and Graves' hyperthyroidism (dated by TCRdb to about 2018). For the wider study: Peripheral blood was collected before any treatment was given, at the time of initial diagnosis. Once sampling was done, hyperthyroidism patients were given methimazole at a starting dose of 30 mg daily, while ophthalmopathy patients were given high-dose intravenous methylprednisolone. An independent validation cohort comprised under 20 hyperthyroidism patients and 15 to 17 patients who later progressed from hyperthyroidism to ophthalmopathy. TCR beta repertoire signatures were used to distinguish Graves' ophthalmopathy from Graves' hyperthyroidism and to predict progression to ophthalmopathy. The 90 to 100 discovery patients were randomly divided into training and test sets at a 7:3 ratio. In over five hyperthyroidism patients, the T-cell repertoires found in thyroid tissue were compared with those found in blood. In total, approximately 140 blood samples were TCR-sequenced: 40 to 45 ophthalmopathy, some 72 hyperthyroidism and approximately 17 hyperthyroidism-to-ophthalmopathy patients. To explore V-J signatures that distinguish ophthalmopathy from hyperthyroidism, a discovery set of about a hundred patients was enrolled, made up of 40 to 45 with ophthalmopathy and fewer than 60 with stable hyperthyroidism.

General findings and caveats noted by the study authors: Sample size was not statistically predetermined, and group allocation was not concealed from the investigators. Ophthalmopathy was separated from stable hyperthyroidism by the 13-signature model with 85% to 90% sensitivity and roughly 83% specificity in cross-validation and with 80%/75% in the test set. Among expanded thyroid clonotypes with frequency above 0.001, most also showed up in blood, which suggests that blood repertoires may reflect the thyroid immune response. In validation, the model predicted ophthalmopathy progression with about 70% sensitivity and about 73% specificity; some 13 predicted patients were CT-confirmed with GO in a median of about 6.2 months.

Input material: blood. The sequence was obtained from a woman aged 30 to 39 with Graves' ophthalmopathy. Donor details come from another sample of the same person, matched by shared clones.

The DNA reads TGTGCCAGCAGCTTGAATAATTCACCCCTCCACCTT. Translated, it gives CASSLNNSPLHL. The rearrangement joined TRBV13 to TRBJ1-6; no D gene call is confident. V loses 3 bases, J loses 5 bases, and the germline ends lie 2 bases apart. The germline V gene (reference sequence) yields PRHDT for CDR1 and FYEKMQ for CDR2. Termini included, the CDR3 measures 12 amino acids. The kept DNA is CDR3 alone, 36 bases in frame from the first base.